Each of the 2 T cell receptor beta chains below was sequenced from the same sample in a study of blood T cells in healthy people across ages. The second PCR ran about 6 to 11 cycles with a sample-barcoded 5' primer and J-beta primers. TCRdb reprocessed the 5' RACE reads via MiXCR and lists one record per CDR3 protein. Of about 1,400,000 distinct CDR3 sequences in the sample, approximately 60% were seen once. Sequencing input: blood. The source is a man aged 18 to 30 in good health.

The chain couples TRBV3-1 to TRBJ1-2, with D possibly matching TRBD1 (6 bases). Germline CDR1 LGHDT, CDR2 YNNKEL (reference sequence). The CDR3 is made up of 15 amino acids. V was shortened by 2 bases and J by 1 base, with 11 bases between the two germline ends. The CDR3 DNA reads TGTGCCAGCAGCCAAACCGGGACAAGTAACTATGGCTACACCTTC. Protein sequence: CASSQTGTSNYGYTF.

The V and J genes are TRBV5-1 and TRBJ2-3, with D uncertain. Germline V gene data show CDR1 as SGHRS and CDR2 as YFSETQ. The CDR3 length is 14 residues. Trimming cost V 10 bases and J 6 bases, with 21 bases left between them. The CDR3 loop is CAGNFGSLGDTQYF. The CDR3 coding sequence is TGCGCCGGCAACTTCGGGTCCCTAGGGGATACGCAGTATTTT.